The 27 T cell receptor beta chains below were found in one sample sequenced in a study of T cells after yellow fever vaccination (dated by TCRdb to between 2018 and 2021). Library creation used 5' RACE. The sequencer listed for this sample is Illumina HiSeq 2500. The raw public reads went through TCRdb reprocessing: fastp at Q25, MiXCR clone calling, in-frame beta chains kept. Entries that share a CDR3 protein sequence are merged under the most common genes and DNA. The sample table shows under 300,000 distinct CDR3 sequences, and 6% to 8% are seen once. About 1% of the sample is held by the ten biggest clonotypes. The label giving this sample's treatment or condition can be read as: live attenuated yellow fever vaccine strain. The material sequenced was CD4+ T cells sorted from PBMCs, taken on the day of the yellow fever booster vaccination. The origin of the receptors is a man aged 25-45 years who received the YFV17D yellow fever vaccine.

The rearrangement joins TRBV10-1 to TRBJ2-1; 14 bases align to TRBD2. Germline V gene lookup returns CDR1 WNHNN and CDR2 SYGVQD (reference sequence). Unmatched junction bases numbered 4, after V lost 6 bases and J lost 6 bases. This CDR3 spans 15 amino acids. CDR3 nucleotides: TGCGCCAGCAGGGCCGGGACTAGCGGGAGCAATGAGCAGTTCTTC. Protein product: CASRAGTSGSNEQFF.

This chain joins TRBV5-1 and TRBJ2-7; either TRBD1 or TRBD2 may fit D (5 bases each). CDR3 length: 16 amino acids. Germline V gives CDR1 SGHRS, CDR2 YFSETQ. Trimming left V 4 bases short and J 4 bases short, with 21 bases between. The CDR3, as DNA: TGCGCCAGCAGCCCCCTTTCTACAGGTTCGGGATACGAGCAGTACTTC. It encodes CASSPLSTGSGYEQYF.

This clonotype was detected a few times. The chain combines TRBV20-1 with TRBJ2-7, with 8 nucleotides matching TRBD1. This CDR3 is 11 amino acids long. Germline loops: CDR1 DFQATT, CDR2 SNEGSKA (reference sequence). The J segment lost 7 bases and the V segment lost 7 bases, leaving 6 bases of the junction unmatched. The CDR3 reads CSVYRGREQYF. CDR3 DNA sequence: TGCAGTGTTTACAGGGGGAGGGAGCAGTACTTC.

Points on this clonotype: A junction boundary mismatches the germline segment, possibly from a read error. This chain uses TRBV16 with TRBJ2-4; weak D call: TRBD2 (7 bases). Germline V gene sequence: CDR1 KGHSY, CDR2 FQNENV. CDR3 length equals 15 residues. The CDR3 DNA reads as TGTGCCAGCACCCAACCGGGGGGCGCCAAAAACATTCAGTACTTC. Residues: CASTQPGGAKNIQYF. Variable domain in full (rest from reference TRBV16 and TRBJ2-4): GEEVAQTPKHLVRGEGQKAKLYCAPIKGHSYVFWYQQVLKNEFKFLISFQNENVFDETGMPKERFSAKCLPNSPCSLEIQATKLEDSAVYFCASTQPGGAKNIQYFGAGTRLSVL.

The chain employs TRBV14 and TRBJ2-1; no definite D call. There are 14 residues in the CDR3. Trimming removed 3 bases at V and 7 bases at J, with 13 bases between. Germline CDR1 reads SGHDN; CDR2 reads FVKESK. Here the CDR3 reads CASSQASLVNEQFF. The CDR3 DNA sequence: TGTGCCAGCAGCCAGGCTAGTTTGGTAAATGAGCAGTTCTTC.

This clonotype was seen many times. V gene TRBV10-3 combines with J gene TRBJ2-5; 8 bases agree with TRBD2. The CDR3 covers 14 residues. The germline V gene has CDR1 ENHRY and CDR2 SYGVKD. The V segment lost 8 bases and the J segment 1 base; nucleotides outside the gene matches: 6. The CDR3 nucleotides read TGTGCCATCGCTGGTAGCGGGGCCCAAGAGACCCAGTACTTC. Its protein is CAIAGSGAQETQYF.

This clonotype was observed at least ten times. The genes are TRBV28 and TRBJ1-5; a possible D gene is TRBD1 (5 bases). This CDR3 region has 14 residues. The V gene's germline CDR1 is MDHEN and CDR2 SYDVKM. Trimming took 6 bases from V and 6 from J, leaving 15 bases between them. CDR3 in DNA: TGTGCCAGCAGCCCCTCGGGGCCCGGTCAGCCCCAGCATTTT. Residues: CASSPSGPGQPQHF. Full variable domain (remainder filled in from reference TRBV28 and TRBJ1-5): DVKVTQSSRYLVKRTGEKVFLECVQDMDHENMFWYRQDPGLGLRLIYFSYDVKMKEKGDIPEGYSVSREKKERFSLILESASTNQTSMYLCASSPSGPGQPQHFGDGTRLSIL.

This clonotype has a count of ten or more. The chain recombines TRBV7-2 with TRBJ2-5, with 9 bases lining up with TRBD1. The V segment lost 6 bases and the J segment 4 bases; nucleotides outside the gene matches: 9. The germline CDR1 and CDR2 sequences are SGHTA and FQGNSA. The CDR3 is made up of 15 amino acids. The CDR3 region has the DNA TGTGCCAGCAGAAGGGACAGGGAAAATTCAGAGACCCAGTACTTC. It is translated as CASRRDRENSETQYF.

This clonotype was picked up many times. V is TRBV5-1 and J is TRBJ2-1, with no clear D. This CDR3 is built from 16 residues. From germline, CDR1 is SGHRS and CDR2 YFSETQ. The V gene lost 4 bases and the J gene lost 0 bases, with 14 bases spanning the gap. The CDR3 nucleotides read TGCGCCAGCAGCCTGGCACTAATTGTCTCCTACAATGAGCAGTTCTTC. Residues: CASSLALIVSYNEQFF.

This clonotype was detected many times. The J gene is TRBJ1-2, the V gene TRBV19; D remains ambiguous. Trimming pared 3 bases from V and 3 bases from J, leaving 11 bases between. Germline V gene sequence: CDR1 LNHDA, CDR2 SQIVND (reference sequence). The CDR3 covers 14 residues. The CDR3 bases are TGTGCCAGTAGTATTCGACCGAGCTACTATGGCTACACCTTC. Translated: CASSIRPSYYGYTF.

This clonotype has only a few counts. This rearrangement joins TRBV28 to TRBJ2-7; 8 nucleotides agree with TRBD1. Germline V gene sequence: CDR1 MDHEN, CDR2 SYDVKM. This CDR3 spans 14 amino acids. With 6 bases clipped from V and 3 bases from J, the junction kept 7 bases outside the gene matches. The CDR3 region has the DNA TGTGCCAGCAGGACGGAGGGACAGGTCTACGAGCAGTACTTC. It translates to CASRTEGQVYEQYF.

This chain links TRBV10-3 with TRBJ2-7; D is perhaps TRBD1 or TRBD2 (5 bases each). The germline CDR1 and CDR2 sequences are ENHRY and SYGVKD. The length of the CDR3 is 15 residues. V was shortened by 2 bases and J by 0 bases, with 11 bases between the two germline ends. DNA of the CDR3: TGTGCCATCAGTGAGCGGGGCCCCCTCTCCTACGAGCAGTACTTC. The encoded protein is CAISERGPLSYEQYF.

This clonotype was detected a few times. The chain uses TRBV9 and TRBJ1-1; D unclear. Looked up from germline, CDR1 is SGDLS and CDR2 is YYNGEE. V lost 0 bases to trimming and J lost 0 bases, with 9 bases between them. The CDR3 totals 15 residues. The CDR3 spells CASSVEAGMNTEAFF. CDR3 in DNA: TGTGCCAGCAGCGTAGAGGCGGGAATGAACACTGAAGCTTTCTTT. Based on the CDR3 plus reference TRBV9 and TRBJ1-1, the full variable domain is DSGVTQTPKHLITATGQRVTLRCSPRSGDLSVYWYQQSLDQGLQFLIQYYNGEERAKGNILERFSAQQFPDLHSELNLSSLELGDSALYFCASSVEAGMNTEAFFGQGTRLTVV.

The rearrangement joins TRBV5-1 to TRBJ2-1, with 16 nucleotides matching TRBD2. Losses at the gene ends were 4 bases for V and 5 bases for J; bases not matched to a gene: 3. CDR1 SGHRS and CDR2 YFSETQ come from the germline V gene. CDR3 size: 16 residues. The CDR3 here is CASSPGLAGGHNEQFF. CDR3 coding DNA: TGCGCCAGCAGCCCGGGACTAGCGGGGGGGCACAATGAGCAGTTCTTC.

This chain connects TRBV6-2 or TRBV6-3 to TRBJ2-5, with 8 nucleotides matching TRBD1. Germline V gene sequence: CDR1 MNHEY, CDR2 SVGEGT. V was pared by 10 bases and J by 4 bases, with 14 bases of the junction left unmatched. The CDR3 sequence is 15 residues long. The CDR3 loop reads CATSSGGGWGETQYF. For the CDR3, the DNA is TGTGCCACTTCCTCAGGGGGCGGATGGGGAGAGACCCAGTACTTC.

This chain joins TRBV19 and TRBJ2-3, with TRBD2 identical over 8 bases. With 4 bases clipped from V and 1 base from J, the junction kept 4 bases outside the gene matches. The CDR3 contains 15 residues. CDR1 is LNHDA, CDR2 SQIVND, per germline (reference sequence). The CDR3 region is CASSTGTRGTDTQYF. DNA of the CDR3: TGTGCCAGTAGTACGGGGACTAGAGGCACAGATACGCAGTATTTT.

This chain links TRBV24-1 with TRBJ2-1; tentative D call: TRBD2 (5 bases). Trimming cost V 10 bases and J 10 bases, with 25 bases left between them. This CDR3 comprises 15 residues. Germline CDR1 reads KGHDR; CDR2 reads SFDVKD. Written as DNA, the CDR3 is TGTGCCACTGCTCGGACTCAGGCGCTCTCCGTCGAGCAGTTCTTC. As protein: CATARTQALSVEQFF.

The table lists this clonotype with a few counts. CDR3 sequence (DNA): TGCGCCAGCAGCTCCGAGGGGGGCCTCGCTACCAACGAGCAGTACTTC. It specifies CASSSEGGLATNEQYF. The rearrangement links TRBV5-1 to TRBJ2-7; the D gene could be TRBD1 or TRBD2 (6 bases each). The V and J ends lost 3 bases and 5 bases respectively, with 21 bases between them. Germline V gene sequence: CDR1 SGHRS, CDR2 YFSETQ. This CDR3 has 16 amino acids.

This clonotype was seen at least ten times. CDR3 sequence reads: CASRWTDSRYNEQFF. The CDR3 nucleotides are TGCGCCAGCAGGTGGACCGACTCCCGATACAATGAGCAGTTCTTC. This chain uses TRBV5-1 with TRBJ2-1, with D uncertain. Germline assignment: CDR1 SGHRS and CDR2 YFSETQ. This CDR3 has 15 residues. V was trimmed by 5 bases and J by 4 bases, leaving 16 bases between them. The full variable domain, in which reference TRBV5-1 and TRBJ2-1 provide the parts outside the CDR3, is KAGVTQTPRYLIKTRGQQVTLSCSPISGHRSVSWYQQTPGQGLQFLFEYFSETQRNKGNFPGRFSGRQFSNSRSEMNVSTLELGDSALYLCASRWTDSRYNEQFFGPGTRLTVL.

The rearrangement links TRBV6-1 to TRBJ2-1; the D gene is possibly TRBD1 (5 bases). V lost 10 bases, J lost 4 bases, and 17 bases lay in between. The CDR3 extends over 14 amino acids. Germline lookup yields CDR1 MNHNS and CDR2 SASEGT. The CDR3 sequence: CAMDQGGKYNEQFF. The CDR3 DNA reads as TGTGCCATGGACCAGGGCGGAAAGTACAATGAGCAGTTCTTC.

This clonotype was counted ten times or more. The chain joins TRBV12-3 or TRBV12-4 to TRBJ2-5; 9 nucleotides line up with TRBD2. This CDR3 has 15 amino acids. V was pared by 0 bases and J by 3 bases, with 2 bases of the junction left unmatched. The CDR3 DNA reads TGTGCCAGCAGTTTAGCGGCTAGCGGGAAAGAGACCCAGTACTTC. The encoded protein is CASSLAASGKETQYF.

V usage is TRBV7-2 and J usage is TRBJ1-6; D is ambiguous. Germline CDR1 and CDR2: SGHTA and FQGNSA. Trimming shortened V by 5 bases and J by 9 bases, and 14 bases separated the two germline ends. This CDR3 is built from 14 residues. As DNA, the CDR3 is TGTGCCAGCAGCCCTCGGTGGGTGGGTTCACCCCTCCACTTT. It specifies CASSPRWVGSPLHF. Combining the CDR3 with reference TRBV7-2 and TRBJ1-6 gives the whole variable domain GAGVSQSPSNKVTEKGKDVELRCDPISGHTALYWYRQSLGQGLEFLIYFQGNSAPDKSGLPSDRFSAERTGGSVSTLTIQRTQQEDSAVYLCASSPRWVGSPLHFGNGTRLTVT.

This chain connects TRBV29-1 to TRBJ1-4; D not resolved. Germline CDR1 and CDR2: SQVTM and ANQGSEA. This CDR3 region has 12 residues. Trimming shortened V by 7 bases and J by 6 bases, and 12 bases separated the two germline ends. This CDR3 reads CSGLDGDEKLFF. CDR3 DNA sequence: TGCAGCGGCCTGGACGGTGATGAAAAACTGTTTTTT.

This clonotype was seen at least ten times. The rearrangement uses TRBV15 and TRBJ2-2, with no clear D. The germline CDR1 and CDR2 sequences are LNHNV and YYDKDF (reference sequence). The V end was cut by 3 bases, the J end by 3 bases, with 8 bases between. This CDR3 comprises 14 residues. CDR3 bases: TGTGCCACCAGCAGGGGGTTTGACACCGGGGAGCTGTTTTTT. It translates to CATSRGFDTGELFF.

The chain employs TRBV28 and TRBJ1-5; D not certain. CDR3 length equals 13 residues. In germline, CDR1 is MDHEN, CDR2 SYDVKM. Trimming removed 5 bases at V and 6 bases at J, with 11 bases between. The chain's CDR3 is CASSTQGSQPQHF. The CDR3 coding sequence is TGTGCCAGCAGTACCCAAGGCAGTCAGCCCCAGCATTTT.

This clonotype was counted only a few times. The chain couples TRBV24-1 to TRBJ2-6, with no clear D. Germline-derived CDR1 and CDR2 are KGHDR and SFDVKD. The CDR3 covers 16 residues. The V gene lost 5 bases and the J gene lost 0 bases, with 10 bases spanning the gap. The DNA for the CDR3 is TGTGCCACCAGTGGAAGCCAGATCTCTGGGGCCAACGTCCTGACTTTC. Its translation: CATSGSQISGANVLTF.

The CDR3 region has the DNA TGTGCCACCAGTGATGGGCCTCACAATGAGCAGTTCTTC. Translating gives CATSDGPHNEQFF. The chain uses TRBV24-1 and TRBJ2-1; D is unclear. Trimming shortened V by 3 bases and J by 5 bases, and 7 bases separated the two germline ends. Germline values: CDR1 KGHDR, CDR2 SFDVKD. The CDR3 sequence is 13 residues long.